This T cell receptor (beta chain) was sequenced in a study of long-term antiretroviral therapy in people with HIV. Study context: In the earliest collections, sampling predates the 2015 immediate-ART recommendation by about a decade.

With regard to this clone: The antigen is unknown.

Notes on the study in general: HIV repertoires spanned narrower CDR3 length ranges than controls. In samples taken after ART, diversity increased but remained below transplant donor control levels. Pre-ART clonal expansion yielded clones that dominated the repertoire at all time points.

Germline assignment: CDR1 SGHNT and CDR2 YYREEE (reference sequence). V was shortened by 3 bases and J by 0 bases, with 9 bases between the two germline ends. This CDR3 is built from 14 residues. The authors ran the immunoSEQ assay, v3.0, at survey level. Method: immunoSEQ multiplex PCR; TCRdb's copy keeps in-frame clones and lacks some. The table has fewer than 45,000 clones, about 95% seen once. The chain has TRBV5-4 and TRBJ1-1; perhaps TRBD1 as D (5 bases). The origin of this receptor is a woman aged 45-65 years with HIV. The sequencing here drew on unsorted PBMCs, taken 3.7 years after starting antiretroviral therapy. The CDR3 is CASSYRQMNTEAFF. For the CDR3, the DNA is TGTGCCAGCAGCTATAGACAGATGAACACTGAAGCTTTCTTT. Full variable domain (missing parts from reference TRBV5-4 and TRBJ1-1): ETGVTQSPTHLIKTRGQQVTLRCSSQSGHNTVSWYQQALGQGPQFIFQYYREEENGRGNFPPRFSGLQFPNYSSELNVNALELDDSALYLCASSYRQMNTEAFFGQGTRLTVV.